This entry concerns a single TCR beta chain. As yet, its antigen is unknown. These data originate in a study of OX40 agonist ivuxolimab in advanced cancers. Study-level results: The work left the antigen specificity of expanded peripheral T cells undetermined.

Some clones are missing from TCRdb's copy, which holds only in-frame ones; the method was immunoSEQ multiplex PCR. This sample carries tens of thousands of clones, 80% to 90% of them seen once, and the ten largest clones take about half. This CDR3 spans 15 amino acids. CDR1 is SEHNR and CDR2 is FQNEAQ in the germline V gene (reference sequence). Trimming stripped 2 bases from V and 8 bases from J, with 15 bases between. Sample: CD4+ or CD8+ T cells sorted from blood, taken in a trial of the OX40 agonist ivuxolimab. This clonotype was obtained from an adult with an advanced solid tumor such as melanoma, head and neck, liver or kidney cancer. V and J are TRBV7-9 and TRBJ1-4; possibly TRBD1 for D (6 bases). CDR3 sequence (DNA): TGTGCCAGCAGCTTAAATCCAGGGGAAGCGGAAAAACTGTTTTTT. As protein: CASSLNPGEAEKLFF.